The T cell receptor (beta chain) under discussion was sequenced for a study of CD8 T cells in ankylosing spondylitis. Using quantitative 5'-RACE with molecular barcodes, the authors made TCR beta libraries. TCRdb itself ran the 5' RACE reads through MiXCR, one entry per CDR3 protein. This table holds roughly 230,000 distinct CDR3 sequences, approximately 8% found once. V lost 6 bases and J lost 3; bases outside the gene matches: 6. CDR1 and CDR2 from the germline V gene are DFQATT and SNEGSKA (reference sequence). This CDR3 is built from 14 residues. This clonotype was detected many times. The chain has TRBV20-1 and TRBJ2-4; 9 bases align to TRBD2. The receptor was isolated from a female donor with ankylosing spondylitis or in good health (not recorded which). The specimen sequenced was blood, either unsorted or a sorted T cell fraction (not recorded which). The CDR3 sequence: CSAVAGEGKNIQYF. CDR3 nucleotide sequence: TGCAGTGCCGTAGCGGGAGAGGGCAAAAACATTCAGTACTTC.